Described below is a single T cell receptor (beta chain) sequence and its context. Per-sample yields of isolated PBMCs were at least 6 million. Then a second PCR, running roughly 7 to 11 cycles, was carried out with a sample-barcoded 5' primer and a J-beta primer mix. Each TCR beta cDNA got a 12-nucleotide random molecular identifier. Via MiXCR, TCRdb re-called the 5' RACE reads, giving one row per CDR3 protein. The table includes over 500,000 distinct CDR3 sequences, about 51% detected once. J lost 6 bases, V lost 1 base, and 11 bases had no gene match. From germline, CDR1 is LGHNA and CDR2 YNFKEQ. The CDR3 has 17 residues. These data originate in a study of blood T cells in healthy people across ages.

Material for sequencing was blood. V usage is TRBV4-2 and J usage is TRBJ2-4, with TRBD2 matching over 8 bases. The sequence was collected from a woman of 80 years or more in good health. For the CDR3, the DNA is TGTGCCAGCAGCCAAGTGGAAGGAGCGGGAGATCGAAACATTCAGTACTTC. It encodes CASSQVEGAGDRNIQYF.